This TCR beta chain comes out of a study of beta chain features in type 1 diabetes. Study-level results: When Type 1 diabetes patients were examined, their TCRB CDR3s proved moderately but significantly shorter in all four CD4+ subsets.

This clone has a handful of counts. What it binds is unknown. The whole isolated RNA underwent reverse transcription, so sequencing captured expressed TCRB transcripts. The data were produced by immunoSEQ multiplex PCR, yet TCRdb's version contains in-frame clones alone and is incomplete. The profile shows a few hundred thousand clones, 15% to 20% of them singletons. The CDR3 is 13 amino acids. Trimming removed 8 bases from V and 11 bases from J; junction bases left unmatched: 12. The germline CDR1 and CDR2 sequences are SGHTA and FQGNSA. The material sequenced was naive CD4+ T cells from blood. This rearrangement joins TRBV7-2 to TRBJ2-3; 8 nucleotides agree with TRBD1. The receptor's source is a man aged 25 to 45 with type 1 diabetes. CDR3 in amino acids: CASGNDWTGRQYF. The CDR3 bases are TGTGCCAGCGGGAACGACTGGACAGGGCGGCAGTATTTT.